This paragraph reports one T cell receptor (beta chain). Methods used by the authors: Cell counts per sample came from amplifying reference gene primers. Here immunoSEQ multiplex PCR was the method, and the copy in TCRdb shows in-frame clones only, minus some. That table gives V, J and clone size, and the DNA gave D and trimming. The table records roughly 310,000 clones, 85% to 90% of them present only once. This entry is derived from a study of blood T cell repertoires in COVID-19. Study context: Sites across the United States, Italy and Spain contributed samples from acute and convalescent COVID-19. Nucleic acid was either cDNA or gDNA, and it came from T cells, B-cell-depleted T cells, or PBMCs.

Germline V lookup: CDR1 LGHNA, CDR2 YNFKEQ. Trimming shortened V by 5 bases and J by 3 bases, and 13 bases separated the two germline ends. The CDR3 has 15 residues. The source material was peripheral blood. The clonotype was recovered from a woman between 50 and 59 years old with active or convalescent COVID-19. V gene TRBV4-2 combines with J gene TRBJ2-2; perhaps TRBD1 as D (5 bases). The CDR3 region is CASSTTVRDTGELFF. DNA of the CDR3: TGTGCCAGCAGCACGACAGTCCGGGACACCGGGGAGCTGTTTTTT.